One and the same sample provided the 31 T cell receptor beta chains below, sequenced in a study of graft-versus-host responses after intestinal transplantation (dated by TCRdb to the early 2020s). The receptor library was made with the immunoSEQ multiplex PCR assay. The clones in this table, taken by TCRdb from immuneACCESS, are in-frame only. Not every clone is retained; where verified, under half of the shortfall comes from an unresolved V gene, and the cause of the rest is unknown. This sample comprises roughly 120,000 clones, 90% to 95% of them detected only once. The ten largest clones add up to roughly 1.2% of the sample. These receptors lack a known antigen. The sample's time point label is to be understood as: cells obtained before transplantation from donor or recipient. This specimen consisted of unstimulated CD8+ T cells sorted from spleen or lymph node cells, obtained before transplant. These receptors were collected from a human donor who was the organ donor for an intestinal transplant.

The chain employs TRBV7-4 and TRBJ2-1; D tentatively fits TRBD1 or TRBD2 (5 bases each). Germline V gives CDR1 SGHVT, CDR2 SQSDAQ. The CDR3 length is 15 residues. Between the trimmed V and J ends, which lost 5 bases and 6 bases, there was a span of 17 bases. The CDR3 reads CASSPRDGQGNEQFF. CDR3 sequence (DNA): TGTGCCAGCAGCCCCCGGGACGGTCAGGGCAATGAGCAGTTCTTC.

This clone was recorded only once. V and J are TRBV13 and TRBJ2-7; D gene ambiguous. V lost 5 bases and J 7 bases, leaving 21 bases between the germline ends. Germline V lookup: CDR1 PRHDT, CDR2 FYEKMQ (reference sequence). There are 15 residues in the CDR3. CDR3 region: CASSPTKYGVGEQYF. As DNA, the CDR3 is TGTGCCAGCAGCCCAACGAAATATGGGGTCGGGGAGCAGTACTTC.

This clone occurred once. This chain connects TRBV7-2 to TRBJ2-7, with D perhaps matching TRBD2 (5 bases). The CDR3 is made up of 15 amino acids. The V gene's germline CDR1 is SGHTA and CDR2 FQGNSA. Trimming cost V 5 bases and J 0 bases, with 14 bases left between them. The CDR3 loop is CASSLGPGSSYEQYF. As DNA, the CDR3 is TGTGCCAGCAGCCTTGGGCCGGGGAGCTCCTACGAGCAGTACTTC.

The chain has TRBV6-1 and TRBJ2-7; D is possibly TRBD1 (6 bases). The CDR3 extends over 14 amino acids. Germline CDR1 reads MNHNS; CDR2 reads SASEGT. The V gene lost 3 bases and the J gene lost 3 bases, with 12 bases spanning the gap. For the CDR3, the DNA is TGTGCCAGCAGTGACGTGGGGACAATCTACGAGCAGTACTTC. This codes for CASSDVGTIYEQYF.

The V gene is TRBV14, the J gene TRBJ2-2; no definite D call. With 0 bases removed from V and 1 base from J, the gap between germline ends came to 12 bases. The CDR3 totals 17 residues. Germline assignment: CDR1 SGHDN and CDR2 FVKESK. In DNA form, the CDR3 reads TGTGCCAGCAGCCAAGAAGCTCTCCTGTTGAACACCGGGGAGCTGTTTTTT. This sequence encodes CASSQEALLLNTGELFF.

V usage is TRBV7-2 and J usage is TRBJ2-5, with D perhaps matching TRBD2 (5 bases). The CDR3 is made up of 14 amino acids. Trimming took off 3 bases at V and 0 bases at J, with 8 bases between the two ends. CDR1 SGHTA and CDR2 FQGNSA come from the germline V gene. The CDR3 DNA follows: TGTGCCAGCAGCTTGCGGGCGTACCAAGAGACCCAGTACTTC. Translating it yields CASSLRAYQETQYF.

The V gene is TRBV2, the J gene TRBJ2-7; a possible D gene is TRBD2 (5 bases). The germline V gene has CDR1 SNHLY and CDR2 FYNNEI. The V end was cut by 7 bases, the J end by 2 bases, with 12 bases between. This CDR3 is built from 13 residues. CDR3 in DNA: TGTGCCAGCAAACCGGGATCTACCTACGAGCAGTACTTC. This sequence encodes CASKPGSTYEQYF.

This clone was recorded once. The CDR3 sequence is CASSFTRGSNQPQHF. Written as DNA, the CDR3 is TGTGCCAGCAGTTTCACCAGGGGGAGCAATCAGCCCCAGCATTTT. J is TRBJ1-5 and V is TRBV28; TRBD1 aligns across 7 bases. CDR3 size: 15 residues. CDR1 MDHEN and CDR2 SYDVKM come from the germline V gene. With V trimmed by 3 bases and J by 1 base, 3 bases remained unmatched.

The chain joins TRBV4-1 to TRBJ2-1; D might be TRBD1 (6 bases). Germline V gives CDR1 MGHRA, CDR2 YSYEKL. V was trimmed by 0 bases and J by 3 bases, leaving 15 bases between them. The CDR3 is made up of 17 amino acids. The CDR3 reads CASSQDWTAEYYNEQFF. The DNA of the CDR3 is TGCGCCAGCAGCCAAGATTGGACAGCGGAATACTACAATGAGCAGTTCTTC.

This chain joins TRBV25-1 and TRBJ2-5, with 8 bases fitting TRBD2. There are 17 residues in the CDR3. The trim removed 2 bases at V and 5 bases at J, leaving 13 bases unmatched. Germline values: CDR1 MGHDK, CDR2 SYGVNS. Here the CDR3 reads CASSERGRAGVRETQYF. The DNA of the CDR3 is TGTGCCAGCAGTGAACGCGGTCGAGCGGGAGTGCGTGAGACCCAGTACTTC.

The chain uses TRBV11-2 and TRBJ2-7, with TRBD1 matching over 8 bases. Trimming at V came to 5 bases and at J to 4 bases, leaving 10 bases not matched to a gene. CDR3 length: 15 amino acids. Germline V gene lookup returns CDR1 SGHAT and CDR2 FQNNGV. This CDR3 reads CASSATDRGFYEQYF. CDR3 nucleotides: TGTGCCAGCAGCGCGACCGACAGGGGTTTTTACGAGCAGTACTTC. The full variable domain, completed using reference TRBV11-2 and TRBJ2-7, is EAGVAQSPRYKIIEKRQSVAFWCNPISGHATLYWYQQILGQGPKLLIQFQNNGVVDDSQLPKDRFSAERLKGVDSTLKIQPAKLEDSAVYLCASSATDRGFYEQYFGPGTRLTVT.

The chain couples TRBV27 to TRBJ2-7, with unresolved D. Germline loops: CDR1 MNHEY, CDR2 SMNVEV (reference sequence). This CDR3 is built from 11 residues. V shed 2 bases and J shed 7 bases, with 6 bases lying between them. The CDR3 protein is CASSLGQEQYF. The DNA of the CDR3 is TGTGCCAGCAGTTTAGGGCAGGAGCAGTACTTC.

V usage is TRBV4-2 and J usage is TRBJ1-2; no clear D. Trimming took off 3 bases at V and 6 bases at J, with 17 bases between the two ends. Germline CDR1 is LGHNA and CDR2 is YNFKEQ. The CDR3 sequence is 15 residues long. Here the CDR3 DNA reads TGTGCCAGCAGCCACGTCCAGCAGGATGGGGATGGCTACACCTTC. Protein product: CASSHVQQDGDGYTF.

The rearrangement uses TRBV4-1 and TRBJ2-3; D gene ambiguous. This CDR3 is built from 13 residues. Deletions cut 0 bases from V and 3 bases from J, with 4 bases between. Germline assignment: CDR1 MGHRA and CDR2 YSYEKL. CDR3 sequence: CASSQDLTDTQYF. CDR3 bases: TGCGCCAGCAGCCAAGATCTAACAGATACGCAGTATTTT.

The chain has TRBV6-1 and TRBJ1-1; D remains ambiguous. Trimming removed 1 base at V and 6 bases at J, with 12 bases between. In germline, CDR1 is MNHNS, CDR2 SASEGT. This CDR3 is built from 14 residues. The CDR3 sequence is CASSEVGGIPEAFF. For the CDR3, the DNA is TGTGCCAGCAGTGAAGTAGGAGGGATTCCTGAAGCTTTCTTT.

CDR3 sequence reads: CASSQSGQMNTEAFF. As DNA, the CDR3 is TGCGCCAGCAGCCAATCGGGACAGATGAACACTGAAGCTTTCTTT. J is TRBJ1-1 and V is TRBV4-1, with TRBD1 matching over 7 bases. Germline CDR1 reads MGHRA; CDR2 reads YSYEKL. The CDR3 length is 15 residues. J was trimmed by 0 bases and V by 2 bases; bases with no gene match: 3.

The chain links TRBV11-2 to TRBJ1-3; D perhaps matches TRBD1 (6 bases). This CDR3 comprises 14 residues. V was pared by 1 base and J by 4 bases, with 8 bases between. From germline, CDR1 is SGHAT and CDR2 FQNNGV. In DNA form, the CDR3 reads TGTGCCAGCAGCTTAGCAGGGGACGGAAACACCATATATTTT. Amino acid sequence: CASSLAGDGNTIYF.

The CDR3 sequence is CASTAGSPSYEQYF. In nucleotides, the CDR3 is TGTGCCAGCACCGCGGGGTCTCCCTCCTACGAGCAGTACTTC. The genes are TRBV2 and TRBJ2-5, with D possibly being TRBD2 (6 bases). The DNA matches TRBJ2-7 better at its end, which makes the J call doubtful. The CDR3 sequence is 14 residues long. Germline lookup yields CDR1 SNHLY and CDR2 FYNNEI.

This clone turned up a few times. The V and J genes are TRBV2 and TRBJ2-2; TRBD2 aligns across 9 bases. Germline loops: CDR1 SNHLY, CDR2 FYNNEI. The CDR3 totals 15 residues. V trimming: 6 bases; J trimming: 5 bases; junction bases outside the gene matches: 7. In nucleotides, the CDR3 is TGTGCCAGCAGATGGCTAGCGGGACAAACCGGGGAGCTGTTTTTT. As protein: CASRWLAGQTGELFF.

The rearrangement joins TRBV27 to TRBJ1-3, with D uncertain. Trimming took 0 bases from V and 4 from J, leaving 7 bases between them. The CDR3 runs 14 residues. CDR1 is MNHEY and CDR2 is SMNVEV in the germline V gene (reference sequence). CDR3 DNA sequence: TGTGCCAGCAGTTTATCGGCGTTCGGAAACACCATATATTTT. It is translated as CASSLSAFGNTIYF.

V and J are TRBV19 and TRBJ2-7; 7 nucleotides line up with TRBD2. Germline-derived CDR1 and CDR2 are LNHDA and SQIVND (reference sequence). The ends lost 0 bases at V and 4 bases at J; junction bases unmatched: 6. The CDR3 extends over 15 amino acids. Here the CDR3 DNA reads TGTGCCAGTAGTATAGACGCGTGGGGACTATACGAGCAGTACTTC. Amino acid sequence: CASSIDAWGLYEQYF.

The J gene is TRBJ2-1, the V gene TRBV15; D uncertain. The CDR3 runs 12 residues. Deletions cut 0 bases from V and 7 bases from J, with 4 bases between. Germline assignment: CDR1 LNHNV and CDR2 YYDKDF (reference sequence). Written as DNA, the CDR3 is TGTGCCACCAGCAGAGATTCGAATGAGCAGTTCTTC. It yields the protein CATSRDSNEQFF.

The chain joins TRBV2 to TRBJ2-1, with 7 bases that match TRBD2. CDR3 length: 14 residues. The V segment lost 4 bases and the J segment 5 bases; nucleotides outside the gene matches: 5. CDR1 SNHLY and CDR2 FYNNEI come from the germline V gene. The CDR3 spells CASSGETSHNEQFF. CDR3 bases: TGTGCCAGCAGTGGGGAGACTAGCCACAATGAGCAGTTCTTC.

The chain uses TRBV6-4 and TRBJ2-7, with 14 positions matching TRBD2. The CDR3 is made up of 19 amino acids. From germline, CDR1 is MRHNA and CDR2 SNTAGT. CDR3 residues: CAAKSPPGLAGVGSYEQYF. The CDR3 coding sequence is TGTGCTGCGAAGAGTCCCCCGGGACTAGCGGGAGTCGGCTCCTACGAGCAGTACTTC.

This chain joins TRBV30 and TRBJ2-7; the D is unclear. Trimming removed 1 base at V and 2 bases at J, with 15 bases between. Germline CDR1 and CDR2: GTSNPN and SVGIG (reference sequence). The CDR3 has 15 amino acids. DNA of the CDR3: TGTGCCTGGAGTGGATTAGGGTCATCCCCCTACGAGCAGTACTTC. This sequence encodes CAWSGLGSSPYEQYF.

The V and J genes are TRBV6-4 and TRBJ2-2; D gene unclear. The V end was cut by 2 bases, the J end by 3 bases, with 4 bases between. CDR1 is MRHNA and CDR2 is SNTAGT in the germline V gene. The CDR3 is made up of 13 amino acids. The CDR3 loop reads CASSDPYTGELFF. In nucleotides, the CDR3 is TGTGCCAGCAGTGACCCCTACACCGGGGAGCTGTTTTTT.

This clone was detected a few times. V is TRBV9 and J is TRBJ2-7; D unclear. Trimming shortened V by 4 bases and J by 2 bases, and 10 bases separated the two germline ends. CDR3 length: 13 residues. In germline, CDR1 is SGDLS, CDR2 YYNGEE. CDR3 DNA sequence: TGTGCCAGCAGCCGTGACACGACCTACGAGCAGTACTTC. Translating it yields CASSRDTTYEQYF.

This clone was seen more than once but under ten times. V is TRBV4-3 and J is TRBJ2-7, with D tentatively TRBD1 (6 bases). CDR1 is LGHNA and CDR2 is YSLEER in the germline V gene. The CDR3 has 13 amino acids. V was clipped by 0 bases and J by 5 bases, with 8 bases between them. CDR3 protein: CASSQDRGHEQYF. In nucleotides, the CDR3 is TGCGCCAGCAGCCAAGACAGGGGCCACGAGCAGTACTTC.

The V gene is TRBV29-1, the J gene TRBJ2-1; 9 positions agree with TRBD2. J lost 8 bases, V lost 3 bases, and 5 bases had no gene match. The CDR3 spans 13 residues. Germline V gene lookup returns CDR1 SQVTM and CDR2 ANQGSEA. The CDR3 protein is CSVEAGGGYEQFF. CDR3 in DNA: TGCAGCGTTGAGGCGGGAGGGGGTTATGAGCAGTTCTTC.

The rearrangement links TRBV4-1 to TRBJ2-3; TRBD2 matches 7 bases. The CDR3 covers 14 residues. The germline CDR1 and CDR2 sequences are MGHRA and YSYEKL. V dropped 1 base and J dropped 3; count of bases not matched to a gene: 1. CDR3 region: CASSQGRETDTQYF. The DNA of the CDR3 is TGCGCCAGCAGCCAAGGGCGGGAGACAGATACGCAGTATTTT.

The gene calls are TRBV28 and TRBJ2-1; TRBD2 might be the D (6 bases). Trimming shortened V by 8 bases and J by 3 bases, and 14 bases separated the two germline ends. Per germline, CDR1 MDHEN and CDR2 SYDVKM. The CDR3 is made up of 14 amino acids. In nucleotides, the CDR3 is TGTGCCAGCGGGCCCCTGCGGGGCTACAATGAGCAGTTCTTC. It codes for CASGPLRGYNEQFF.